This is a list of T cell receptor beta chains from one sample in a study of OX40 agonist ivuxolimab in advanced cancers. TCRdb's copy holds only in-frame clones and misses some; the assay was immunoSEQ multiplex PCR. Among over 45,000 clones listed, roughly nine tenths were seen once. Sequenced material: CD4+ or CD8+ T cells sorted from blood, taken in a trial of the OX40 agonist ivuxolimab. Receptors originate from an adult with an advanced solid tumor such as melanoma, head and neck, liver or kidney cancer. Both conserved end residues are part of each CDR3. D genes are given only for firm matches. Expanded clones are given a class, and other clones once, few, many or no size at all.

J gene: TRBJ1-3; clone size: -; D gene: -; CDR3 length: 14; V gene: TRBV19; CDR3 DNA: TGTGCCAGTATCAAGGGGAGCTCTGGAAACACCATATATTTT; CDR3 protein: CASIKGSSGNTIYF
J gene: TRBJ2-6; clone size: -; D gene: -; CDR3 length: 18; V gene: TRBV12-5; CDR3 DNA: TGTGCTAGTGGTGAGGCGGCTGCAGGACAAAGTCGGGCCAACGTCCTGACTTTC; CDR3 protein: CASGEAAAGQSRANVLTF
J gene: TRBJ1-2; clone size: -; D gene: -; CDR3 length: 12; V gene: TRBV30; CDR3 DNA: TGTGCCTGGACCGTAGGACCGGCGAGCTACACCTTC; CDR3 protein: CAWTVGPASYTF
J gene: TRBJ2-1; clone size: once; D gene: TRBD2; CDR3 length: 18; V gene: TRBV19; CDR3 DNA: TGTGCCAGTAGTCTGCGGAGCGGGAGGGGGGGCCGGTACAATGAGCAGTTCTTC; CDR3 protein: CASSLRSGRGGRYNEQFF
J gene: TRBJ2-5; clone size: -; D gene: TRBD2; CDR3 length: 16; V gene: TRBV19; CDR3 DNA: TGTGCCAGTAGTATGGGGGTGGCGGGAGCCCAAGAGACCCAGTACTTC; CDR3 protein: CASSMGVAGAQETQYF
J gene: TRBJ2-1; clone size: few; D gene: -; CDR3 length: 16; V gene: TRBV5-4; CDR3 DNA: TGTGCCAGCAGCTTGGCGCTTATAAGCTCCTACAATGAGCAGTTCTTC; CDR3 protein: CASSLALISSYNEQFF
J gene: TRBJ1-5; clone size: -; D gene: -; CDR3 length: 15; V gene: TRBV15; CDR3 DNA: TGTGCCACCAGCAGAGAAGGACACCGTTATCAGCCCCAGCATTTT; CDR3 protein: CATSREGHRYQPQHF
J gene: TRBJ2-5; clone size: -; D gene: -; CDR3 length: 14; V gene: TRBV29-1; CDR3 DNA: TGCAGCGCCTCTGGGGCGTCCGCGGGAGAGACCCAGTACTTC; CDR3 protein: CSASGASAGETQYF
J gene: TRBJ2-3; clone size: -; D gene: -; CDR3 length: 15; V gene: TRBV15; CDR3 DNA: TGTGCCACCAGTATCTCCGTAGCGCGCACAGATACGCAGTATTTT; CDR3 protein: CATSISVARTDTQYF
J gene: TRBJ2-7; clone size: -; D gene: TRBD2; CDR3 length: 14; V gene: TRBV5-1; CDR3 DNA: TGCGCCAGTACGACTAGCGGAAACTCCTACGAGCAGTACTTC; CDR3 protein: CASTTSGNSYEQYF
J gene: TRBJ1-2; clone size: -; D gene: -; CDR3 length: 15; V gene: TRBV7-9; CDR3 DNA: TGTGCCAGCAGGGTTGGGGGCGCTGGAAGCTATGGCTACACCTTC; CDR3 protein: CASRVGGAGSYGYTF
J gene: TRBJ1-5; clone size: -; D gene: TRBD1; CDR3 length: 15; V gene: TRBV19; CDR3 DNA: TGTGCCAGTAGTCTGACAGGGGGGATCGGTCAGCCCCAGCATTTT; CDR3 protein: CASSLTGGIGQPQHF
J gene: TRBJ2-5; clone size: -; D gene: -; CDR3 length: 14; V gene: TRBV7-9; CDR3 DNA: TGTGCCAGCAGCTTAAGGCAGGGCCCAGAGACCCAGTACTTC; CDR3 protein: CASSLRQGPETQYF
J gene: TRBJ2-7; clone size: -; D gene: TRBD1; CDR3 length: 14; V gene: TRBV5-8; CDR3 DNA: TGTGCCAGCAGCTTCCGGGACAGGGACTACGAGCAGTACTTC; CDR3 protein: CASSFRDRDYEQYF
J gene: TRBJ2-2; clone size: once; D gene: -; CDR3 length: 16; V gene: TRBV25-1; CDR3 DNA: TGTGCCAGCAGACCTTTGACAGCGGGCTACACCGGGGAGCTGTTTTTT; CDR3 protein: CASRPLTAGYTGELFF
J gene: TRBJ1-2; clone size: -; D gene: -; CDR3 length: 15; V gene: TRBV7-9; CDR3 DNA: TGTGCCAGCAGCTCAGAGGTCCCTGGGGCCAATGGCTACACCTTC; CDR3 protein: CASSSEVPGANGYTF
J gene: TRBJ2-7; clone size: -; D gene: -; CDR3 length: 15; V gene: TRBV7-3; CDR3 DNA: TGTGCCAGCAGCTTCGCCGGGGGAGGCGTCTACGAGCAGTACTTC; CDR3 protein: CASSFAGGGVYEQYF
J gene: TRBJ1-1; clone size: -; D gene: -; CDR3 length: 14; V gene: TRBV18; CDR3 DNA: TGTGCCAGCTCAACAAATACAGGGAACACTGAAGCTTTCTTT; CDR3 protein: CASSTNTGNTEAFF
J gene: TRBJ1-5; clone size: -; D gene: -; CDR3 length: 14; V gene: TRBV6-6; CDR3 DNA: TGTGCCAGCAGTTCCTCAATTCTTAATCAGCCCCAGCATTTT; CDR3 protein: CASSSSILNQPQHF
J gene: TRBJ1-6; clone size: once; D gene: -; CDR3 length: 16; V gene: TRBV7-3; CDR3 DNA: TGTGCCAGCAGCACCCTCCCCCGGGGAAGTAATTCACCCCTCCACTTT; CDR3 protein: CASSTLPRGSNSPLHF
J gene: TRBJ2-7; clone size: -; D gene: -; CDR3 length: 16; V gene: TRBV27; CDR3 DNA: TGTGCCAGCAGTCCACCCCGTGGTGTTGCATCCTACGAGCAGTACTTC; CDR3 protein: CASSPPRGVASYEQYF
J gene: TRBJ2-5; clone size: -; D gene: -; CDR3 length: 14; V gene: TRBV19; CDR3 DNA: TGTGCCAGTAGTATAGTTGTACGGGGCGAGACCCAGTACTTC; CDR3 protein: CASSIVVRGETQYF
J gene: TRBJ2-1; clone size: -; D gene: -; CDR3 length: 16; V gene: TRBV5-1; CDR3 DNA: TGCGCCAGCAGCTCCTCCGGGACCCCGCCGGTCAATGAGCAGTTCTTC; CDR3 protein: CASSSSGTPPVNEQFF
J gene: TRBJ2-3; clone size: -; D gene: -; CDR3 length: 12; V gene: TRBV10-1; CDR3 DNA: TGCGCCACCGGCCCAGGGAGCGATACGCAGTATTTT; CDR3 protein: CATGPGSDTQYF
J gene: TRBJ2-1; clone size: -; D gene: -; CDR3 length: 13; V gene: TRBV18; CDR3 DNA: TGTGCCAGCTCACCGGACGTTTACAATGAGCAGTTCTTC; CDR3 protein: CASSPDVYNEQFF
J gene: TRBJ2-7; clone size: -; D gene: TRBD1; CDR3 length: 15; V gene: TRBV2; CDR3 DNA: TGTGCCAGCAGACAGGGGGCACATTCACCCTACGAGCAGTACTTC; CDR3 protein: CASRQGAHSPYEQYF
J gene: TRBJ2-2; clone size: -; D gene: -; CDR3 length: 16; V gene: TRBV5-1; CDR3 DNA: TGCGCCAGCAGCTCTGGAGGGACGGCGAGGACCGGGGAGCTGTTTTTT; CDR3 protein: CASSSGGTARTGELFF
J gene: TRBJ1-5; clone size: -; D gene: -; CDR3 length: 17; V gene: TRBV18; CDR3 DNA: TGTGCCAGCTCACCAGGGAAGGGGGGTAATAGCAATCAGCCCCAGCATTTT; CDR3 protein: CASSPGKGGNSNQPQHF
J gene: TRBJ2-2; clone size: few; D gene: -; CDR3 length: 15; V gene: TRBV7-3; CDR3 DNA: TGTGCCAGCAGCTTGGGCGGAACGAACACCGGGGAGCTGTTTTTT; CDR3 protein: CASSLGGTNTGELFF
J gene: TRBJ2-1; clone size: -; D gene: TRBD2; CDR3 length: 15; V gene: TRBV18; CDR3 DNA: TGTGCCAGCTCACCGCTAGCGGGAACCTACAATGAGCAGTTCTTC; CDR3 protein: CASSPLAGTYNEQFF
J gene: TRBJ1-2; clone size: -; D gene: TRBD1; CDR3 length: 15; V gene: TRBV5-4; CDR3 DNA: TGTGCCAGCAGCCGCAAGACAGGGGAGGACTATGGCTACACCTTC; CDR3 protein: CASSRKTGEDYGYTF
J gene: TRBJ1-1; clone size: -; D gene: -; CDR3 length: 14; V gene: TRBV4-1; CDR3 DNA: TGCGCCAGCAGCGCCCCACCCAGGGGAACTGAAGCTTTCTTT; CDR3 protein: CASSAPPRGTEAFF
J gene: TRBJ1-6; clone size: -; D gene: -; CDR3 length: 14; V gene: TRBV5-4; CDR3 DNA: TGTGCCAGCAGCACGCACGGGAATAATTCACCCCTCCACTTT; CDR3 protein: CASSTHGNNSPLHF
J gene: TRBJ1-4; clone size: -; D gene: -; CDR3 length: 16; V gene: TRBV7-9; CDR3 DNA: TGTGCCAGCAGCCCCCCAACAGGCGCAACTAATGAAAAACTGTTTTTT; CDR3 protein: CASSPPTGATNEKLFF
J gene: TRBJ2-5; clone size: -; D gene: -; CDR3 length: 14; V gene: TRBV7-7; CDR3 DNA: TGTGCTAGCAGCTTAGGGATAGGGAAAGAGACCCAGTACTTC; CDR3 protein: CASSLGIGKETQYF
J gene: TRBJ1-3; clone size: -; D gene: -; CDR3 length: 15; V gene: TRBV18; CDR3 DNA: TGTGCCAGCTCACCGACAGGATTCTCTGGAAACACCATATATTTT; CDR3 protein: CASSPTGFSGNTIYF
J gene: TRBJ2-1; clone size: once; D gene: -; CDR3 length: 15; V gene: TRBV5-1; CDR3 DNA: TGCGCCAGCAGCTTGGTTGGACAATTGGGCAATGAGCAGTTCTTC; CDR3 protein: CASSLVGQLGNEQFF
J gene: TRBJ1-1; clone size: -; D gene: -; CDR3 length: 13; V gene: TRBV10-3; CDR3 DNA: TGTGCCATCAGGGGGGGGGTTGGCACTGAAGCTTTCTTT; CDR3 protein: CAIRGGVGTEAFF
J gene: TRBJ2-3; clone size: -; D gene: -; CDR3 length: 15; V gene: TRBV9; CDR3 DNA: TGTGCCAGCAGCGGCCCCGGGACTAGCACAGATACGCAGTATTTT; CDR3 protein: CASSGPGTSTDTQYF
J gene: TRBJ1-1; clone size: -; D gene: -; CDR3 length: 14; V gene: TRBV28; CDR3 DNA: TGTGCCAGCAGTACGACAGTCCGGAACACTGAAGCTTTCTTT; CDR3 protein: CASSTTVRNTEAFF
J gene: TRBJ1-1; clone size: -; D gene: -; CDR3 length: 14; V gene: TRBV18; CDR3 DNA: TGTGCCAGCTCACCCTTACCACAGGGCACTGAAGCTTTCTTT; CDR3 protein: CASSPLPQGTEAFF
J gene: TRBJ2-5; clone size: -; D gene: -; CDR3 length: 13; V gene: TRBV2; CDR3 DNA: TGTGCCAGCAGGGGGCTGAGTCGGGAGACCCAGTACTTC; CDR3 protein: CASRGLSRETQYF
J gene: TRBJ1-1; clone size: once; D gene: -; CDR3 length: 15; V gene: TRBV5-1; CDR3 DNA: TGCGCCAGCAGCCCCCGGGCACAATTGAACACTGAAGCTTTCTTT; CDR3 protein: CASSPRAQLNTEAFF
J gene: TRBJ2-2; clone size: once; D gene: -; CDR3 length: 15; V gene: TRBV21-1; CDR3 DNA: TGTGCCAGCAGCGAGACTAGCGGAGTAACCGGGGAGCTGTTTTTT; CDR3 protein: CASSETSGVTGELFF